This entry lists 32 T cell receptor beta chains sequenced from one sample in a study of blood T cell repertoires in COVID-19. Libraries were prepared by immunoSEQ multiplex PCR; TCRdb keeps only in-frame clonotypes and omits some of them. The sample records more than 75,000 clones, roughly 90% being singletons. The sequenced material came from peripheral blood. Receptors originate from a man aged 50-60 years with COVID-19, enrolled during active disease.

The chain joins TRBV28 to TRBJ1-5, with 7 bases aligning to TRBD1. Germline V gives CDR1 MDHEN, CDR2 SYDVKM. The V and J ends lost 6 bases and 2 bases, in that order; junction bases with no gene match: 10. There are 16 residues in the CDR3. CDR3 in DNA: TGTGCCAGCAGGCCAACGACAGGGAAAGGCAATCAGCCCCAGCATTTT. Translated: CASRPTTGKGNQPQHF.

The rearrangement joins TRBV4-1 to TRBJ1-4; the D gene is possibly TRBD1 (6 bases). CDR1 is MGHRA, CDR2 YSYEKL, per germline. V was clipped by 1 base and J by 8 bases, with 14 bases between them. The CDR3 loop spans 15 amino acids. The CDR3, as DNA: TGCGCCAGCAGCCAAGGAAATCCAGGGGACGAAAAACTGTTTTTT. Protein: CASSQGNPGDEKLFF.

The CDR3 nucleotides read TGCGCCAGCAGCTTGGACGGACACTACGAGCAGTACTTC. As protein: CASSLDGHYEQYF. The V and J genes are TRBV5-1 and TRBJ2-7; a possible D gene is TRBD1 (5 bases). Germline V gene sequence: CDR1 SGHRS, CDR2 YFSETQ. The CDR3 has 13 amino acids. Trimming cost V 0 bases and J 3 bases, with 7 bases left between them.

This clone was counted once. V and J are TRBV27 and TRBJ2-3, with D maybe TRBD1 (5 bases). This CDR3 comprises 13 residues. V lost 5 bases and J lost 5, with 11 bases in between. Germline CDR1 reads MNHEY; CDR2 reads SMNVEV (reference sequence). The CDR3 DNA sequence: TGTGCCAGCAGTCGATCAGGGTTAGATACGCAGTATTTT. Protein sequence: CASSRSGLDTQYF.

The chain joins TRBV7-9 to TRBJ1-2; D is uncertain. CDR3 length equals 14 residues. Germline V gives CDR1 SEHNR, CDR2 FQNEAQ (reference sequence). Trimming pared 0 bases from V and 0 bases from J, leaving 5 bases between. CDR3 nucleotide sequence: TGTGCCAGCAGCTTAGCTGCAGCTAACTATGGCTACACCTTC. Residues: CASSLAAANYGYTF.

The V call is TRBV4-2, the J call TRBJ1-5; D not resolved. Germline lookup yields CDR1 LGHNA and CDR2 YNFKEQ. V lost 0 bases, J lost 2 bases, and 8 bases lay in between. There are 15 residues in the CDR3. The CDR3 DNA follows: TGTGCCAGCAGCCAAGATGGGCACCGCAATCAGCCCCAGCATTTT. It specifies CASSQDGHRNQPQHF.

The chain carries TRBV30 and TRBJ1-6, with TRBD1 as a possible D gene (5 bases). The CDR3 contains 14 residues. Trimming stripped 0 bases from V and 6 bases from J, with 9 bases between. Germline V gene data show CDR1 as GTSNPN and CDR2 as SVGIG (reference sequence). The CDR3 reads CAWSVGTLNSPLHF. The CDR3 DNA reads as TGTGCCTGGAGTGTAGGGACTCTTAATTCACCCCTCCACTTT.

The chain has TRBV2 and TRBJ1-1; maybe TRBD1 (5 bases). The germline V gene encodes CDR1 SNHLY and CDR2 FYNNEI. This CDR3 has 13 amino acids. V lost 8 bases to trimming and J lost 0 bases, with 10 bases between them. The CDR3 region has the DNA TGTGCCAGCGGACAACAGTTGAACACTGAAGCTTTCTTT. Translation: CASGQQLNTEAFF.

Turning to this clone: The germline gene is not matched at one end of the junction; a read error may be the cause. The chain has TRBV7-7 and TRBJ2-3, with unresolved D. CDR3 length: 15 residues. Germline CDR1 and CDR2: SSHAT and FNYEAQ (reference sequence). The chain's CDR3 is CASSLGSGYTDTQYF. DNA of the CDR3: TGTGCTAGCAGCTTAGGCTCAGGTTACACAGATACGCAGTATTTT.

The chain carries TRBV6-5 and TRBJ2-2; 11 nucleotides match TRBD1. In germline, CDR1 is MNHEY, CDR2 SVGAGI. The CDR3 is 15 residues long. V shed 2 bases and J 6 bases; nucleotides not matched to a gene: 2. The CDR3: CASSYPGQGAGELFF. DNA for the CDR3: TGTGCCAGCAGTTACCCGGGACAGGGGGCCGGGGAGCTGTTTTTT.

The CDR3 loop is CASSWGQGTNQPQHF. The CDR3 bases are TGCGCCAGCAGCTGGGGACAGGGGACCAATCAGCCCCAGCATTTT. This chain joins TRBV5-1 and TRBJ1-5; TRBD1 matches at 10 bases. The CDR3 runs to 15 residues. Per the germline V gene, CDR1 is SGHRS and CDR2 is YFSETQ. Trimming took 3 bases from V and 3 from J; bases not matched to a gene: 3.

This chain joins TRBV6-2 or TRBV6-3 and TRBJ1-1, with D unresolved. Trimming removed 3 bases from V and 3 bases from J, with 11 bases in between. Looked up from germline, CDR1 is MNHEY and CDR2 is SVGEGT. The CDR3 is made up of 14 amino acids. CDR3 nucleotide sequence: TGTGCCAGCAGTTATGGAGGAGTGGACACTGAAGCTTTCTTT. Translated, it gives CASSYGGVDTEAFF.

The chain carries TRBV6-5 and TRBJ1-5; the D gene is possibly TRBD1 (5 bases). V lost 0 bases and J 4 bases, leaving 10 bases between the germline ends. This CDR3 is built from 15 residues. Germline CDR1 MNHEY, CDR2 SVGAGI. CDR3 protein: CASSYSSRANQPQHF. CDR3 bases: TGTGCCAGCAGTTACTCGAGCAGGGCGAATCAGCCCCAGCATTTT.

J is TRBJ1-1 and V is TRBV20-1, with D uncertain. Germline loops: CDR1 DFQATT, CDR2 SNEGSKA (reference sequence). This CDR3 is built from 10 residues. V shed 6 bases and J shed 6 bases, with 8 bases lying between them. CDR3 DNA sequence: TGCAGTGCGCGGGTCTCTGAAGCTTTCTTT. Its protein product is CSARVSEAFF.

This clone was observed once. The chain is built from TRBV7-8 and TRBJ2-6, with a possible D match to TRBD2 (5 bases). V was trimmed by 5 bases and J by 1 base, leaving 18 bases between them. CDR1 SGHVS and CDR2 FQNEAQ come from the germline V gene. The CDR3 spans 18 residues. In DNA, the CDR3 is TGTGCCAGCAGCCTGCCCGTGGACGGGGTTTCTGGGGCCAACGTCCTGACTTTC. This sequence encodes CASSLPVDGVSGANVLTF.

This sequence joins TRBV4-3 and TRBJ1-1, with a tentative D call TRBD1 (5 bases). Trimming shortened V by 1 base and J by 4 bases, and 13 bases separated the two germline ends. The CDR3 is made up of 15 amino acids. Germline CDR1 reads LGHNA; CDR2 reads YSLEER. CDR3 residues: CASSQAAQGSTEAFF. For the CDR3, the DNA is TGCGCCAGCAGCCAAGCCGCTCAGGGTAGCACTGAAGCTTTCTTT.

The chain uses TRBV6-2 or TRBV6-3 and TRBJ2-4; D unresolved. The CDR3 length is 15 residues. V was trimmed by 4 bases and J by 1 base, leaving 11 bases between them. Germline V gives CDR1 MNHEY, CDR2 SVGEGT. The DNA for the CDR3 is TGTGCCAGCAGTTCACGACACGCGGCCAAAAACATTCAGTACTTC. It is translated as CASSSRHAAKNIQYF.

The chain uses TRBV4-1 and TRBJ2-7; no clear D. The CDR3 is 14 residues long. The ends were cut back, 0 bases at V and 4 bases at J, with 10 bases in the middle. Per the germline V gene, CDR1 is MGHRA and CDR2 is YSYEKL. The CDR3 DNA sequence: TGCGCCAGCAGCCAAGAACACAGCTTATACGAGCAGTACTTC. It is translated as CASSQEHSLYEQYF.

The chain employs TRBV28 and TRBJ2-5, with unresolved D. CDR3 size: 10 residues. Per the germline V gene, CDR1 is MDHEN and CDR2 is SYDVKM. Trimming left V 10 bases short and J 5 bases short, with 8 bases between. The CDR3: CATQRETQYF. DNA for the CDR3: TGTGCCACCCAACGGGAGACCCAGTACTTC.

This CDR3 is CASSTDTAEMYEKLFF. In nucleotides, the CDR3 is TGTGCCAGTAGTACCGATACCGCGGAGATGTATGAAAAACTGTTTTTT. The chain joins TRBV19 to TRBJ1-4; no clear D gene. The ends were cut back, 4 bases at V and 6 bases at J, with 18 bases in the middle. The CDR3 covers 16 residues. Germline-derived CDR1 and CDR2 are LNHDA and SQIVND (reference sequence).

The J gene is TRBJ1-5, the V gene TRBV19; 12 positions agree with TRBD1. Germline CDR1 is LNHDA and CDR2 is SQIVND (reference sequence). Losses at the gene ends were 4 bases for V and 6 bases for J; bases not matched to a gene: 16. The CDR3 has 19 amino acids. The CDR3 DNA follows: TGTGCCAGTAGTACATGGGGGACAGGGGGCCCTCGTGGTGGTCAGCCCCAGCATTTT. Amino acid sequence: CASSTWGTGGPRGGQPQHF.

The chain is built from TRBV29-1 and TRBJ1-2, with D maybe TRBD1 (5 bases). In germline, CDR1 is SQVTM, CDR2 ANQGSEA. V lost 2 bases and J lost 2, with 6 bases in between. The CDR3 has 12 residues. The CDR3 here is CSVESGNYGYTF. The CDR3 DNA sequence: TGCAGCGTTGAATCAGGGAACTATGGCTACACCTTC.

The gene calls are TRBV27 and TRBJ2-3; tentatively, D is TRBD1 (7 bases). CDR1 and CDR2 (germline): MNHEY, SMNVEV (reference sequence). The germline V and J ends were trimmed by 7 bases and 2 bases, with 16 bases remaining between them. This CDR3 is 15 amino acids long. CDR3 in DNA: TGTGCCAGCAATCCTCAGGGGGGATTCACAGATACGCAGTATTTT. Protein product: CASNPQGGFTDTQYF.

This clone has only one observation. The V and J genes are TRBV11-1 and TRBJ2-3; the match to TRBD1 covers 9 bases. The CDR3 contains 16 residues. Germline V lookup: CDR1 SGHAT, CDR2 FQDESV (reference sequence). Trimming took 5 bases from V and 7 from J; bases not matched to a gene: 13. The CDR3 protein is CASSHGRDRDTYTQYF. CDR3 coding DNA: TGTGCCAGCAGCCACGGCCGGGACAGGGATACCTATACGCAGTATTTT.

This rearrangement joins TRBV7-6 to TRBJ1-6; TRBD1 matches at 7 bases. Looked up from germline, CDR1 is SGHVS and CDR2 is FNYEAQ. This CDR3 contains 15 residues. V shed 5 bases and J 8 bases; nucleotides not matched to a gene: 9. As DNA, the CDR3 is TGTGCCAGCAGCCCTCGGACAGGAGGGGATTCACCCCTCCACTTT. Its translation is CASSPRTGGDSPLHF.

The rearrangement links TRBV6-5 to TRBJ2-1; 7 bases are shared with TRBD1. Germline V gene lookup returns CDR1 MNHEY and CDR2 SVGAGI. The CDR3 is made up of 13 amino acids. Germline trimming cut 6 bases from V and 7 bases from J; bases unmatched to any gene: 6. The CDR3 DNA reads TGTGCCAGCAGGCAGGGGGATTTGAATGAGCAGTTCTTC. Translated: CASRQGDLNEQFF.

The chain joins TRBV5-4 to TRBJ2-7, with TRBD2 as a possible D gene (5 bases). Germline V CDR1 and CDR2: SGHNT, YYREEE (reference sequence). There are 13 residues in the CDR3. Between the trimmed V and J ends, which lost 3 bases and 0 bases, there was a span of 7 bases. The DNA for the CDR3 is TGTGCCAGCAGCTACGGGGACTCCTACGAGCAGTACTTC. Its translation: CASSYGDSYEQYF.

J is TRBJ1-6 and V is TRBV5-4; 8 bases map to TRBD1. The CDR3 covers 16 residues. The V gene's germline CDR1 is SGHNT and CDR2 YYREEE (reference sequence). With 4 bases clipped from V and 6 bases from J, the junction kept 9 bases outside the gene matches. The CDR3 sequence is CASSRGQTGANSPLHF. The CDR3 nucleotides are TGTGCCAGCAGCCGAGGACAGACAGGGGCTAATTCACCCCTCCACTTT.

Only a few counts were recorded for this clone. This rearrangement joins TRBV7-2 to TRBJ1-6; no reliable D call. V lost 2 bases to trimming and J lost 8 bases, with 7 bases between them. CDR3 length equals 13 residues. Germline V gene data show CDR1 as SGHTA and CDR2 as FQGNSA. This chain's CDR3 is CASSLYEDSPLHF. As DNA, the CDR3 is TGTGCCAGCAGCTTATACGAGGATTCACCCCTCCACTTT.

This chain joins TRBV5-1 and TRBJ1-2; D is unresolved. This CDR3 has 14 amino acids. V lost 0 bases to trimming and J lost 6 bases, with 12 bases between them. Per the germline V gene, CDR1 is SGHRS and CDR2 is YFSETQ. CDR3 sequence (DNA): TGCGCCAGCAGCTTGGGAGGTCTGGGTGATGGCTACACCTTC. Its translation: CASSLGGLGDGYTF. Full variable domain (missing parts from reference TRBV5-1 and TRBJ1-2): KAGVTQTPRYLIKTRGQQVTLSCSPISGHRSVSWYQQTPGQGLQFLFEYFSETQRNKGNFPGRFSGRQFSNSRSEMNVSTLELGDSALYLCASSLGGLGDGYTFGSGTRLTVV.

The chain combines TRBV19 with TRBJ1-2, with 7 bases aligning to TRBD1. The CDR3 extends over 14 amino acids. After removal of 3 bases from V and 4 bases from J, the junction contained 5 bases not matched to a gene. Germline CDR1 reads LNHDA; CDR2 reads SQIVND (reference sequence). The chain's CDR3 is CASSMVDRVYGYTF. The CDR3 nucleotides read TGTGCCAGTAGTATGGTCGACAGGGTCTATGGCTACACCTTC.

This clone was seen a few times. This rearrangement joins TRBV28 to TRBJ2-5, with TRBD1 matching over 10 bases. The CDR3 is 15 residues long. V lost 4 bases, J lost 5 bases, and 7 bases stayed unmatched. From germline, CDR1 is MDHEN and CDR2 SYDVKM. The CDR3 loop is CASSSPGQGRETQYF. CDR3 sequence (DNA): TGTGCCAGCAGTTCCCCGGGACAGGGGAGGGAGACCCAGTACTTC.